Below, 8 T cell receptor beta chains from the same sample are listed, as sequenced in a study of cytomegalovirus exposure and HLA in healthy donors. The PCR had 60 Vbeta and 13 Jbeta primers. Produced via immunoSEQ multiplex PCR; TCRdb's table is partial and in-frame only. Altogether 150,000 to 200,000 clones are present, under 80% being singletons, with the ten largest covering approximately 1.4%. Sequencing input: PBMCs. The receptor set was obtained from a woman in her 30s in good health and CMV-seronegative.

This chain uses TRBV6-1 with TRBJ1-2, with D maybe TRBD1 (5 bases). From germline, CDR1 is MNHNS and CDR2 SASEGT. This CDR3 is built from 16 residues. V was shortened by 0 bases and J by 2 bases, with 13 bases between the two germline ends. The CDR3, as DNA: TGTGCCAGCAGTGAAGCGCGGGGGGAAGGAAACTATGGCTACACCTTC. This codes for CASSEARGEGNYGYTF.

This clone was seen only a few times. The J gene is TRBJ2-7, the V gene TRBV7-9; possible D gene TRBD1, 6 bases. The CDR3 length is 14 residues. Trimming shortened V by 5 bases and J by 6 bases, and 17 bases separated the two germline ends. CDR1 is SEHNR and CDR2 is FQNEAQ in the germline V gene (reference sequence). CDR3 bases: TGTGCCAGCAGCCCTGGACAGACTATAGGCGAGCAGTACTTC. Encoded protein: CASSPGQTIGEQYF.

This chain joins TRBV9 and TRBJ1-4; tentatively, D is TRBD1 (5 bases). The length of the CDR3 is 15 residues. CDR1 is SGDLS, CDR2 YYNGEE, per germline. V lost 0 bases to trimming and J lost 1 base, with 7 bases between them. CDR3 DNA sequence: TGTGCCAGCAGCGTAGGAAGGGGAACTAATGAAAAACTGTTTTTT. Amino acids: CASSVGRGTNEKLFF.

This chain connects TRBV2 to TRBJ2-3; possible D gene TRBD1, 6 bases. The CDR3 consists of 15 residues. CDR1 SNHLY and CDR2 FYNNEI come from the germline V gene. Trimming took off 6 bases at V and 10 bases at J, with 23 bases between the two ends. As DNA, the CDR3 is TGTGCCAGCAGGGAGACAGGTACTCAAACGGCGGCGCAGTATTTT. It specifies CASRETGTQTAAQYF.

The CDR3 DNA reads as TGCGCCAGCAGCTTGGTTAGCGGCAGTGAGCAGTTCTTC. This translates into CASSLVSGSEQFF. V is TRBV5-1 and J is TRBJ2-1; D possibly corresponds to TRBD2 (6 bases). Germline V CDR1 and CDR2: SGHRS, YFSETQ. The CDR3 is made up of 13 amino acids. V was cut by 0 bases and J by 9 bases, with 10 bases left in between.

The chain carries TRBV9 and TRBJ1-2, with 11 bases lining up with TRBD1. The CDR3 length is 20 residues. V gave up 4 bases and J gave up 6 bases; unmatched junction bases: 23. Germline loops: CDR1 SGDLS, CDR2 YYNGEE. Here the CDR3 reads CASSPFRSWGQGVRFNGYTF. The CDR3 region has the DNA TGTGCCAGCAGCCCGTTCCGGTCCTGGGGACAGGGGGTTAGGTTTAATGGCTACACCTTC.

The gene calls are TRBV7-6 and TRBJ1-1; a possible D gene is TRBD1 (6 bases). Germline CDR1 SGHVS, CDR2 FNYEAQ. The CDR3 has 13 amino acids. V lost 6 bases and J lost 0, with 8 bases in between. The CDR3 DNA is TGTGCCAGCAGAGGACAGCTGAACACTGAAGCTTTCTTT. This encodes CASRGQLNTEAFF.

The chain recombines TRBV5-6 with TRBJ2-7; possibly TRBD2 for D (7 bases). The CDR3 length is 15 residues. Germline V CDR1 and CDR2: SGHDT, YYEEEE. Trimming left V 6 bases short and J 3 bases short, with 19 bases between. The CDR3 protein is CASTTGWGGLYEQYF. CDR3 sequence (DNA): TGTGCCAGCACCACCGGGTGGGGGGGCCTCTACGAGCAGTACTTC.